The 6 T cell receptor beta chains listed next were all sequenced from one sample in a study of T cells in Graves' hyperthyroidism and ophthalmopathy. TCR beta CDR3 regions were amplified from RNA transcripts. The primer set for the first-round RT-PCR of the TCR CDR3 was HTBI. TCRdb processed the multiplex PCR reads anew with MiXCR; each CDR3 protein has one entry. Seen here are 550,000 to 650,000 distinct CDR3 sequences, 12% to 15% observed once, and the top ten hold approximately 13%. The sequencing input was blood. The receptors originated from a woman in her thirties or forties with Graves' hyperthyroidism.

The rearrangement joins TRBV7-9 to TRBJ2-1; perhaps D is TRBD1 or TRBD2 (5 bases each). With 5 bases removed from V and 0 bases from J, the gap between germline ends came to 14 bases. Germline CDR1 and CDR2: SEHNR and FQNEAQ (reference sequence). This CDR3 comprises 16 residues. CDR3 region: CASSPPWGSSYNEQFF. Written as DNA, the CDR3 is TGTGCCAGCAGCCCCCCTTGGGGGAGCTCCTACAATGAGCAGTTCTTC. Drawing the rest from reference TRBV7-9 and TRBJ2-1, the complete variable domain is DTGVSQNPRHKITKRGQNVTFRCDPISEHNRLYWYRQTLGQGPEFLTYFQNEAQLEKSRLLSDRFSAERPKGSFSTLEIQRTEQGDSAMYLCASSPPWGSSYNEQFFGPGTRLTVL.

This clonotype has ten or more counts. The CDR3 DNA reads TGTGCCTCGACAGGGAGCGGTGAAAAACTGTTTTTT. Residues: CASTGSGEKLFF. The chain is built from TRBV30 and TRBJ1-4; the match to TRBD1 covers 7 bases. Trimming took 7 bases from V and 7 from J; bases not matched to a gene: 6. This CDR3 region has 12 residues. Germline V lookup: CDR1 GTSNPN, CDR2 SVGIG (reference sequence).

This clonotype was seen only a few times. This sequence joins TRBV5-4 and TRBJ2-2; D possibly corresponds to TRBD1 (6 bases). CDR3 length: 15 amino acids. V was cut by 4 bases and J by 6 bases, with 16 bases left in between. CDR1 is SGHNT and CDR2 is YYREEE in the germline V gene (reference sequence). The CDR3 bases are TGTGCCAGCAGCCCAACAGGGATAAACCCCGGGGAGCTGTTTTTT. Translation: CASSPTGINPGELFF.

This clonotype has ten or more counts. The genes are TRBV7-2 and TRBJ2-1, with D unresolved. Germline CDR1 is SGHTA and CDR2 is FQGNSA. The CDR3 length is 15 residues. V shed 1 base and J shed 2 bases, with 9 bases lying between them. The CDR3 loop reads CASSLVGITYNEQFF. The CDR3 nucleotides read TGTGCCAGCAGCTTAGTGGGGATAACCTACAATGAGCAGTTCTTC.

This clonotype was detected only a few times. The chain employs TRBV29-1 and TRBJ2-2; tentatively, D is TRBD1 (6 bases). Germline-derived CDR1 and CDR2 are SQVTM and ANQGSEA. Trimming removed 1 base at V and 1 base at J, with 13 bases between. The CDR3 is 16 residues long. The CDR3 region is CSVEVVRGWNTGELFF. CDR3 nucleotides: TGCAGCGTTGAAGTCGTCAGGGGTTGGAACACCGGGGAGCTGTTTTTT.

This clonotype was observed a handful of times. The V call is TRBV4-1, the J call TRBJ1-4; D is unclear. The CDR3 has 14 residues. CDR1 is MGHRA and CDR2 is YSYEKL in the germline V gene. The germline V and J ends were trimmed by 1 base and 0 bases, with 3 bases remaining between them. In DNA form, the CDR3 reads TGCGCCAGCAGCCAAGTGACAACTAATGAAAAACTGTTTTTT. Translating gives CASSQVTTNEKLFF.